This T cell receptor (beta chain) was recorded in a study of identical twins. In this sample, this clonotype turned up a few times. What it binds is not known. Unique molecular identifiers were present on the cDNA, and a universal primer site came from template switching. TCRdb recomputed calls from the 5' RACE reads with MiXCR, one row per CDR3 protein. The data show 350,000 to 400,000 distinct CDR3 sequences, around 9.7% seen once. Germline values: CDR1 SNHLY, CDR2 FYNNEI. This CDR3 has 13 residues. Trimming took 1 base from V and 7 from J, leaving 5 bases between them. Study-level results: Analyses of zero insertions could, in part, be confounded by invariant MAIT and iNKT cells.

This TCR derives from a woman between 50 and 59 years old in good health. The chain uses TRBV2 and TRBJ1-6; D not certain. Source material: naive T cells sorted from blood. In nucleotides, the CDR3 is TGTGCCAGCAGTGAAGGAAGGAATTCACCCCTCCACTTT. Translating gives CASSEGRNSPLHF.